The rows below give T cell receptor beta chains drawn from one sample of a study of blood T cells in healthy people across ages. MiXCR, applied by TCRdb to the 5' RACE reads, yields one record per CDR3 protein. This sample has about 1.1 million distinct CDR3 sequences, with around two fifths found just once. Specimen: blood. The receptors derive from a man aged 18 to 30 in good health. The CDR3 runs from the conserved cysteine through the conserved F or W.

TRBV10-3	CAIKSEGRLQETQYF
TRBV27	CASSVSSPGELFF
TRBV27	CASTRYSGLSTDTQYF
TRBV5-1	CASSLITGRADTQYF
TRBV5-1	CASSSSASSGNTIYF
TRBV7-2	CASSSRQGNSPLHF
TRBV5-4	CASSRGLAGMESYNEQFF
TRBV4-1	CASSQDPWGNEQFF
TRBV12-5	CASGHRTSPGGEQFF
TRBV27	CASSPRTLGSGNTIYF
TRBV7-9	CASSFVGGDYGYTF
TRBV4-3	CASSQVGGGFGYGYTF
TRBV7-9	CASSLYPTRGYTF
TRBV7-2	CASGLPLLGADTQYF
TRBV4-1	CASSQDSGSDTQYF
TRBV4-1	CASSPGWGAEAFF
TRBV4-2	CASSQGHFSGANVLTF
TRBV28	CASSFGLSGVYQETQYF
TRBV13	CASSHVGSGANVLTF
TRBV6-1	CATGSLDRGTRNTEAFF
TRBV3-1	CASSRGQTTNYGYTF
TRBV12-3/TRBV12-4	CASTLDREGEQYF
TRBV7-3	CASSLTGQGAFTEAFF
TRBV12-3/TRBV12-4	CASRGTASSYEQYF
TRBV6-6	CASSYSDRANSPLHF
TRBV5-1	CASSSSRLAGVTDTQYF
TRBV6-5	CASSYIPERPGAKNIQYF